These 27 T cell receptor beta chains originate from one sample sequenced in a study of blood T cell repertoires in COVID-19. Profiling relied on immunoSEQ multiplex PCR, and the TCRdb table lists in-frame clones only, not all of them. The sample holds 200,000 to 250,000 clones, roughly four fifths seen once. The sequenced sample was PBMCs or T cells enriched from blood (not recorded which). These receptors were taken from a woman aged 40 to 55 with acute COVID-19.

The chain carries TRBV6-5 and TRBJ1-1; no reliable D call. Looked up from germline, CDR1 is MNHEY and CDR2 is SVGAGI. This CDR3 comprises 13 residues. Trimming left V 6 bases short and J 3 bases short, with 11 bases between. CDR3 in DNA: TGTGCCAGCAGGGAGGGTGGGTACACTGAAGCTTTCTTT. As protein: CASREGGYTEAFF.

This clone occurred a few times. This sequence joins TRBV27 and TRBJ2-7; weak D call: TRBD1 (5 bases). V was trimmed by 5 bases and J by 6 bases, leaving 8 bases between them. The CDR3 runs 11 residues. Germline loops: CDR1 MNHEY, CDR2 SMNVEV (reference sequence). CDR3 sequence reads: CASSTGAEQYF. DNA of the CDR3: TGTGCCAGCAGTACAGGAGCCGAGCAGTACTTC.

The CDR3 nucleotides are TGTGCCAGCAGTGAAGGGCTTTCTTACAATGAGCAGTTCTTC. Residues: CASSEGLSYNEQFF. The chain employs TRBV25-1 and TRBJ2-1; D ambiguous. Germline assignment: CDR1 MGHDK and CDR2 SYGVNS. This CDR3 region has 14 residues. V shed 2 bases and J shed 4 bases, with 9 bases lying between them.

The sample holds one count of this clone. The V and J genes are TRBV28 and TRBJ2-7, with D possibly being TRBD2 (5 bases). Germline lookup yields CDR1 MDHEN and CDR2 SYDVKM. V was cut by 3 bases and J by 6 bases, with 9 bases left in between. The CDR3 has 12 residues. CDR3 sequence reads: CASSLSGSEQYF. Here the CDR3 DNA reads TGTGCCAGCAGTTTGTCGGGGAGCGAGCAGTACTTC.

The chain combines TRBV7-8 with TRBJ2-3; 7 nucleotides line up with TRBD1. V lost 5 bases to trimming and J lost 9 bases; unmatched junction nucleotides: 5. The CDR3 has 12 amino acids. Germline V gene data show CDR1 as SGHVS and CDR2 as FQNEAQ. The CDR3 sequence is CASSPTGQTQYF. The CDR3 coding sequence is TGTGCCAGCAGCCCGACAGGGCAGACGCAGTATTTT.

This clone was counted only a few times. This sequence joins TRBV12-5 and TRBJ2-2; a possible D gene is TRBD1 (6 bases). The V gene's germline CDR1 is LGHNT and CDR2 FRNRAP. CDR3 length: 15 residues. The ends were cut back, 2 bases at V and 4 bases at J, with 11 bases in the middle. CDR3 region: CASGLTAGATGELFF. DNA of the CDR3: TGTGCTAGTGGTTTGACAGCAGGGGCCACCGGGGAGCTGTTTTTT.

V usage is TRBV6-5 and J usage is TRBJ1-5; 8 nucleotides line up with TRBD1. Germline CDR1 and CDR2: MNHEY and SVGAGI. V trimming: 6 bases; J trimming: 6 bases; junction bases outside the gene matches: 7. The CDR3 has 14 amino acids. The CDR3 loop is CASRDRALGQPQHF. DNA of the CDR3: TGTGCCAGCAGGGACAGGGCTTTAGGTCAGCCCCAGCATTTT.

The chain employs TRBV28 and TRBJ2-1; 12 bases are shared with TRBD2. This CDR3 comprises 17 residues. J gave up 7 bases and V 5 bases, and 12 bases lay outside the gene matches. Germline loops: CDR1 MDHEN, CDR2 SYDVKM. CDR3 bases: TGTGCCAGCAGTCCCCTCGCCGGGACTAGCGGGCTTAATGAGCAGTTCTTC. Translating gives CASSPLAGTSGLNEQFF.

The chain uses TRBV15 and TRBJ1-2; unclear D gene. The V and J ends lost 5 bases and 4 bases respectively, with 17 bases between them. The CDR3 spans 15 residues. Germline CDR1 is LNHNV and CDR2 is YYDKDF (reference sequence). DNA of the CDR3: TGTGCCACCAGCCCTATGTCAAGTACCTTCTATGGCTACACCTTC. The encoded protein is CATSPMSSTFYGYTF.

The genes are TRBV11-2 and TRBJ2-7, with 7 nucleotides matching TRBD2. This CDR3 is 13 amino acids long. Germline-derived CDR1 and CDR2 are SGHAT and FQNNGV. Germline trimming cut 4 bases from V and 1 base from J; bases unmatched to any gene: 1. The CDR3 region has the DNA TGTGCCAGCAGCTGGGGGGGGTCCTACGAGCAGTACTTC. Residues: CASSWGGSYEQYF.

This clone was found a few times. This sample includes further DNA sequences coding for the same CDR3. The chain combines TRBV7-9 with TRBJ1-4; 8 bases agree with TRBD1. CDR1 SEHNR and CDR2 FQNEAQ come from the germline V gene (reference sequence). The CDR3 contains 14 residues. Germline trimming cut 5 bases from V and 8 bases from J; bases unmatched to any gene: 7. The CDR3: CASSPGQGNEKLFF. CDR3 DNA: TGTGCCAGCAGCCCTGGACAGGGTAACGAAAAACTGTTTTTT. The variable domain in full, with the rest retrieved from reference TRBV7-9 and TRBJ1-4, is DTGVSQNPRHKITKRGQNVTFRCDPISEHNRLYWYRQTLGQGPEFLTYFQNEAQLEKSRLLSDRFSAERPKGSFSTLEIQRTEQGDSAMYLCASSPGQGNEKLFFGSGTQLSVL.

The chain couples TRBV4-1 to TRBJ2-7; 9 bases fit TRBD2. V shed 4 bases and J 3 bases; nucleotides not matched to a gene: 1. CDR1 is MGHRA and CDR2 is YSYEKL in the germline V gene. This CDR3 comprises 13 residues. The CDR3 DNA sequence: TGCGCCAGCAGCCCTAGCGGGAACTACGAGCAGTACTTC. Protein sequence: CASSPSGNYEQYF.

The V and J genes are TRBV29-1 and TRBJ2-3, with 9 nucleotides matching TRBD2. Germline assignment: CDR1 SQVTM and CDR2 ANQGSEA. The ends lost 8 bases at V and 7 bases at J; junction bases unmatched: 16. This CDR3 has 15 amino acids. The CDR3 is CSNLAPSGILNTQYF. As DNA, the CDR3 is TGCAGCAACCTCGCGCCTAGCGGGATCCTTAATACGCAGTATTTT.

This sequence joins TRBV28 and TRBJ1-6; D is undetermined. Germline CDR1 and CDR2: MDHEN and SYDVKM. V gave up 7 bases and J gave up 6 bases, with 16 bases separating them. This CDR3 region has 15 residues. CDR3 sequence reads: CASNPRGGGNSPLHF. CDR3 nucleotide sequence: TGTGCCAGCAACCCCCGGGGTGGAGGTAATTCACCCCTCCACTTT.

CDR3 nucleotide sequence: TGTGCCAGCAGCAGACCTACTAGCCCCTCGGACAATGAGCAGTTCTTC. Protein product: CASSRPTSPSDNEQFF. The chain links TRBV21-1 to TRBJ2-1; no DNA check was done on the table's D call, TRBD2. TRBV21-1 is recorded as a pseudogene. The CDR3 loop spans 16 amino acids.

This clone was found once. This sequence joins TRBV6-4 and TRBJ2-3; 7 nucleotides align to TRBD2. The CDR3 totals 15 residues. CDR1 is MRHNA, CDR2 SNTAGT, per germline. Trimming removed 6 bases from V and 4 bases from J; junction bases left unmatched: 10. CDR3 coding DNA: TGTGCCAGCAGGAAGACTGGCGGGAGCCCAGATACGCAGTATTTT. This gives the protein CASRKTGGSPDTQYF.

The V gene is TRBV7-2, the J gene TRBJ1-2; D unclear. There are 15 residues in the CDR3. Per germline, CDR1 SGHTA and CDR2 FQGNSA. Trimming pared 1 base from V and 4 bases from J, leaving 13 bases between. CDR3 protein: CASSLGGVRGYGYTF. The CDR3 coding sequence is TGTGCCAGCAGCTTAGGGGGAGTGCGGGGCTATGGCTACACCTTC.

The chain combines TRBV10-1 with TRBJ2-1; 7 nucleotides align to TRBD2. The ends lost 0 bases at V and 4 bases at J; junction bases unmatched: 6. In germline, CDR1 is WNHNN, CDR2 SYGVQD (reference sequence). This CDR3 has 16 residues. CDR3 nucleotide sequence: TGCGCCAGCAGTGAGTCGATGACTAGCCCGTACAATGAGCAGTTCTTC. Residues: CASSESMTSPYNEQFF.

The J gene is TRBJ1-4, the V gene TRBV3-1 (or the pseudogene TRBV3-2); 7 nucleotides match TRBD1. CDR3 length: 15 amino acids. The germline V gene has CDR1 LGHDT and CDR2 YNNKEL (reference sequence). Losses at the gene ends were 2 bases for V and 7 bases for J; bases not matched to a gene: 7. In DNA form, the CDR3 reads TGTGCCAGCAGCCAACTTTACAGGGGAGGTGAAAAACTGTTTTTT. As protein: CASSQLYRGGEKLFF.

This chain uses TRBV5-1 with TRBJ2-3, with a possible D match to TRBD1 (6 bases). The V end was cut by 0 bases, the J end by 2 bases, with 16 bases between. This CDR3 is built from 17 residues. Germline V gives CDR1 SGHRS, CDR2 YFSETQ. This CDR3 reads CASSLGILGQVTDTQYF. In DNA form, the CDR3 reads TGCGCCAGCAGCTTGGGGATTTTGGGACAAGTCACAGATACGCAGTATTTT.

The genes are TRBV9 and TRBJ2-3; 13 positions agree with TRBD2. The V and J ends lost 3 bases and 6 bases, in that order; junction bases with no gene match: 4. From germline, CDR1 is SGDLS and CDR2 YYNGEE. This CDR3 has 15 amino acids. In DNA form, the CDR3 reads TGTGCCAGCAGCGAGACTAGCGGGGGGCTCGATACGCAGTATTTT. Protein product: CASSETSGGLDTQYF.

The CDR3 DNA follows: TGTGCCAGCAGCCCCAGACAGGGCTCGTATGGCTACACCTTC. This encodes CASSPRQGSYGYTF. The J gene is TRBJ1-2, the V gene TRBV13; TRBD1 matches 7 bases. Per the germline V gene, CDR1 is PRHDT and CDR2 is FYEKMQ (reference sequence). The CDR3 totals 14 residues. Trimming took 5 bases from V and 5 from J; bases not matched to a gene: 8.

This clone was counted only a few times. The sample has other DNA sequences that encode this CDR3 too. This chain joins TRBV7-2 and TRBJ2-5; 7 bases are shared with TRBD1. The CDR3 consists of 15 residues. CDR1 and CDR2 from the germline V gene are SGHTA and FQGNSA. V lost 0 bases, J lost 3 bases, and 4 bases stayed unmatched. CDR3 region: CASSLAGTVKETQYF. CDR3 coding DNA: TGTGCCAGCAGCTTAGCGGGGACAGTGAAAGAGACCCAGTACTTC. Together with reference TRBV7-2 and TRBJ2-5, the CDR3 gives the full variable domain: GAGVSQSPSNKVTEKGKDVELRCDPISGHTALYWYRQSLGQGLEFLIYFQGNSAPDKSGLPSDRFSAERTGGSVSTLTIQRTQQEDSAVYLCASSLAGTVKETQYFGPGTRLLVL.

The rearrangement uses TRBV5-1 and TRBJ1-4; D might be TRBD1 (5 bases). V was shortened by 4 bases and J by 6 bases, with 13 bases between the two germline ends. Germline V lookup: CDR1 SGHRS, CDR2 YFSETQ. The CDR3 runs to 14 residues. The CDR3 loop reads CASSIGGSDEKLFF. As DNA, the CDR3 is TGCGCCAGCAGCATCGGGGGAAGTGATGAAAAACTGTTTTTT.

This chain links TRBV4-1 with TRBJ2-7, with a possible D match to TRBD2 (6 bases). The ends were cut back, 1 base at V and 5 bases at J, with 12 bases in the middle. This CDR3 is built from 14 residues. CDR1 is MGHRA and CDR2 is YSYEKL in the germline V gene. Here the CDR3 reads CASSQVSREDEQYF. The CDR3 DNA is TGCGCCAGCAGCCAAGTTTCCAGGGAGGACGAGCAGTACTTC.

The V call is TRBV7-2, the J call TRBJ1-2; possibly TRBD1 for D (6 bases). V shed 1 base and J shed 4 bases, with 10 bases lying between them. The germline V gene encodes CDR1 SGHTA and CDR2 FQGNSA. This CDR3 comprises 14 residues. This CDR3 reads CASSLGQASYGYTF. DNA for the CDR3: TGTGCCAGCAGCTTAGGACAGGCGAGCTATGGCTACACCTTC.

V is TRBV28 and J is TRBJ2-1; TRBD2 agrees at 8 bases. The V segment lost 1 base and the J segment 7 bases; nucleotides outside the gene matches: 3. The CDR3 has 14 amino acids. Germline values: CDR1 MDHEN, CDR2 SYDVKM. The CDR3 region is CASSLYRGGNEQFF. The CDR3 nucleotides are TGTGCCAGCAGTTTATACCGGGGGGGTAATGAGCAGTTCTTC.